These 30 T cell receptor beta chains share one sample of origin, sequenced in a study of radiation and T cells in renal cell carcinoma. The method was immunoSEQ multiplex PCR; TCRdb's version includes in-frame clones alone and lacks a portion of them. The sample lists roughly 120,000 clones, 81% occurring once. Time point denoted: blood 2 weeks post-SBRT. Described treatment: 15 Gy SBRT to primary tumor, nephrectomy 4 weeks later. Sequencing was performed on blood, taken from a patient whose treatment included radiotherapy and nephrectomy. Receptors originate from a woman in her sixties or seventies with renal cell carcinoma.

The V and J genes are TRBV5-1 and TRBJ2-3; D is uncertain. Trimming stripped 0 bases from V and 2 bases from J, with 7 bases between. Looked up from germline, CDR1 is SGHRS and CDR2 is YFSETQ. This CDR3 has 14 amino acids. The CDR3 DNA reads TGCGCCAGCAGCTTGGCCCAGGACACAGATACGCAGTATTTT. This codes for CASSLAQDTDTQYF.

This clone was counted once. The CDR3 region has the DNA TGTGCCAGTAGTCCAACGGGTCGGATCTACGAGCAGTACTTC. Protein product: CASSPTGRIYEQYF. The gene calls are TRBV19 and TRBJ2-7, with D unresolved. V was trimmed by 5 bases and J by 3 bases, leaving 14 bases between them. Germline V gives CDR1 LNHDA, CDR2 SQIVND (reference sequence). The CDR3 has 14 amino acids. The whole variable domain, filled in from reference TRBV19 and TRBJ2-7, reads DGGITQSPKYLFRKEGQNVTLSCEQNLNHDAMYWYRQDPGQGLRLIYYSQIVNDFQKGDIAEGYSVSREKKESFPLTVTSAQKNPTAFYLCASSPTGRIYEQYFGPGTRLTVT.

The V gene is TRBV11-3, the J gene TRBJ2-3; D is undetermined. Trimming removed 5 bases from V and 7 bases from J, with 10 bases in between. The germline CDR1 and CDR2 sequences are SGHNT and YENEEA. The CDR3 loop spans 12 amino acids. The CDR3 DNA reads as TGTGCCAGCAGCCACCGGACGAATACGCAGTATTTT. Translated: CASSHRTNTQYF.

This chain uses TRBV2 with TRBJ2-4, with a tentative D call TRBD1 (6 bases). Germline loops: CDR1 SNHLY, CDR2 FYNNEI. V dropped 4 bases and J dropped 5 bases, with 9 bases sitting between them. This CDR3 region has 13 residues. CDR3 DNA sequence: TGTGCCAGCAGTGTGCAGGGGCAAAACATTCAGTACTTC. Its translation: CASSVQGQNIQYF.

This chain links TRBV18 with TRBJ1-1; the D is unclear. The germline gives CDR1 KGHSH, CDR2 LQKENI. The CDR3 has 14 amino acids. V gave up 4 bases and J gave up 3 bases, with 12 bases separating them. The CDR3 DNA is TGTGCCAGCTCACTAAGAGGGAGGGACACTGAAGCTTTCTTT. Its translation is CASSLRGRDTEAFF. Together with reference TRBV18 and TRBJ1-1, the CDR3 gives the full variable domain: NAGVMQNPRHLVRRRGQEARLRCSPMKGHSHVYWYRQLPEEGLKFMVYLQKENIIDESGMPKERFSAEFPKEGPSILRIQQVVRGDSAAYFCASSLRGRDTEAFFGQGTRLTVV.

CDR3 in DNA: TGTGCCAGCAGCGCGGGGGGACAGGGTAATGGAAACACCATATATTTT. Translated, it gives CASSAGGQGNGNTIYF. The J gene is TRBJ1-3, the V gene TRBV9, with 9 bases lining up with TRBD1. CDR3 length equals 16 residues. Germline V gives CDR1 SGDLS, CDR2 YYNGEE. With V trimmed by 3 bases and J by 3 bases, 7 bases remained unmatched.

The rearrangement joins TRBV19 to TRBJ2-3; D tentatively reads TRBD1 or TRBD2 (6 bases each). V lost 4 bases to trimming and J lost 4 bases, with 15 bases between them. Per the germline V gene, CDR1 is LNHDA and CDR2 is SQIVND (reference sequence). This CDR3 is built from 15 residues. CDR3 sequence: CASSKLGGSPDTQYF. CDR3 in DNA: TGTGCCAGTAGTAAATTGGGGGGCTCCCCAGATACGCAGTATTTT.

The V and J genes are TRBV6-1 and TRBJ2-5; maybe TRBD1 (5 bases). Per the germline V gene, CDR1 is MNHNS and CDR2 is SASEGT. Trimming shortened V by 9 bases and J by 6 bases, and 17 bases separated the two germline ends. The CDR3 extends over 13 amino acids. The CDR3 protein is CARATEDGKTQYF. For the CDR3, the DNA is TGTGCCAGAGCGACAGAGGATGGGAAGACCCAGTACTTC.

The chain links TRBV6-5 to TRBJ2-3, with D tentatively TRBD1 or TRBD2 (6 bases each). V lost 5 bases to trimming and J lost 2 bases, with 14 bases between them. Per the germline V gene, CDR1 is MNHEY and CDR2 is SVGAGI. The CDR3 consists of 15 residues. CDR3 residues: CASSTNRGATDTQYF. The DNA for the CDR3 is TGTGCCAGCAGTACTAATAGGGGGGCCACAGATACGCAGTATTTT.

The gene calls are TRBV11-2 and TRBJ2-3, with 8 bases matching TRBD2. V trimming: 8 bases; J trimming: 0 bases; junction bases outside the gene matches: 1. The CDR3 has 13 residues. Germline V gene lookup returns CDR1 SGHAT and CDR2 FQNNGV. The CDR3 DNA follows: TGTGCCAGCCAGCGGGGGAGCACAGATACGCAGTATTTT. Its translation: CASQRGSTDTQYF.

The rearrangement uses TRBV4-3 and TRBJ1-1, with D uncertain. The CDR3 sequence is 13 residues long. Germline CDR1 reads LGHNA; CDR2 reads YSLEER. The ends were cut back, 4 bases at V and 0 bases at J, with 6 bases in the middle. The CDR3 loop is CASSLNMNTEAFF. The CDR3 bases are TGCGCCAGCAGCCTGAATATGAACACTGAAGCTTTCTTT.

This chain connects TRBV9 to TRBJ2-5, with D tentatively TRBD2 (6 bases). The germline V gene encodes CDR1 SGDLS and CDR2 YYNGEE. The CDR3 consists of 15 residues. V was shortened by 5 bases and J by 4 bases, with 18 bases between the two germline ends. Here the CDR3 reads CASSHDGGSRETQYF. CDR3 DNA sequence: TGTGCCAGCAGTCATGATGGGGGGTCCCGAGAGACCCAGTACTTC.

The chain combines TRBV12-5 with TRBJ2-1; 9 positions match TRBD1. The J segment lost 8 bases and the V segment lost 0 bases, leaving 8 bases of the junction unmatched. In germline, CDR1 is LGHNT, CDR2 FRNRAP. The CDR3 sequence is 16 residues long. In nucleotides, the CDR3 is TGTGCTAGTGGTTTGGTACCCGGGACAGGGAGAGATGAGCAGTTCTTC. It specifies CASGLVPGTGRDEQFF.

The rearrangement joins TRBV14 to TRBJ2-7; either TRBD1 or TRBD2 may supply D (5 bases each). CDR3 size: 15 residues. Trimming removed 3 bases at V and 2 bases at J, with 14 bases between. The germline V gene encodes CDR1 SGHDN and CDR2 FVKESK. In DNA form, the CDR3 reads TGTGCCAGCAGCCAGCACCGGGACGGACCCTACGAGCAGTACTTC. Translation: CASSQHRDGPYEQYF. Filled out from reference TRBV14 and TRBJ2-7, the complete variable domain reads EAGVTQFPSHSVIEKGQTVTLRCDPISGHDNLYWYRRVMGKEIKFLLHFVKESKQDESGMPNNRFLAERTGGTYSTLKVQPAELEDSGVYFCASSQHRDGPYEQYFGPGTRLTVT.

V is TRBV19 and J is TRBJ2-3, with 7 bases matching TRBD1. CDR1 and CDR2 (germline): LNHDA, SQIVND (reference sequence). The CDR3 has 17 amino acids. The V segment lost 5 bases and the J segment 2 bases; nucleotides outside the gene matches: 13. The DNA for the CDR3 is TGTGCCAGTAGTGGGGACAGTCGGGGTCTTACCACAGATACGCAGTATTTT. Residues: CASSGDSRGLTTDTQYF. Variable domain in full (rest from reference TRBV19 and TRBJ2-3): DGGITQSPKYLFRKEGQNVTLSCEQNLNHDAMYWYRQDPGQGLRLIYYSQIVNDFQKGDIAEGYSVSREKKESFPLTVTSAQKNPTAFYLCASSGDSRGLTTDTQYFGPGTRLTVL.

This clone was picked up a small number of times. The chain uses TRBV10-1 and TRBJ2-5, with 7 positions matching TRBD2. Germline CDR1 reads WNHNN; CDR2 reads SYGVQD (reference sequence). The ends lost 4 bases at V and 5 bases at J; junction bases unmatched: 7. The CDR3 is 14 amino acids. Written as DNA, the CDR3 is TGCGCCAGCAGTGGAGCGGGGCCGGAGGAGACCCAGTACTTC. It specifies CASSGAGPEETQYF.

The chain is built from TRBV2 and TRBJ1-3, with 7 bases matching TRBD1. V dropped 6 bases and J dropped 2; count of bases not matched to a gene: 4. Germline V lookup: CDR1 SNHLY, CDR2 FYNNEI. This CDR3 is built from 14 residues. The CDR3 region is CASSLTGAGNTIYF. CDR3 DNA sequence: TGTGCCAGCAGCCTTACAGGGGCTGGAAACACCATATATTTT.

This chain links TRBV1 with TRBJ1-2. TRBV1 is a listed pseudogene. This CDR3 has 15 amino acids. CDR3 nucleotide sequence: TGCACCAGCAGCCGAAACCGGGACGCCGATAGCGGCTACACCTTC. Translated, it gives CTSSRNRDADSGYTF.

This chain joins TRBV6-5 and TRBJ2-6; D assignment may be TRBD1 or TRBD2 (5 bases each). The CDR3 length is 15 residues. Trimming pared 6 bases from V and 2 bases from J, leaving 11 bases between. Germline V lookup: CDR1 MNHEY, CDR2 SVGAGI. CDR3 in amino acids: CASSKKGPGANVLTF. For the CDR3, the DNA is TGTGCCAGCAGCAAAAAGGGACCTGGGGCCAACGTCCTGACTTTC.

The rearrangement links TRBV2 to TRBJ1-6, with 7 bases fitting TRBD1. Germline CDR1 SNHLY, CDR2 FYNNEI. The CDR3 has 17 amino acids. V shed 2 bases and J 10 bases; nucleotides not matched to a gene: 14. This chain's CDR3 is CASSERGTRDSSSPLHF. In DNA form, the CDR3 reads TGTGCCAGCAGTGAAAGGGGTACTCGGGACAGTTCCTCACCCCTCCACTTT.

The chain uses TRBV6-5 and TRBJ1-1; D call uncertain. Looked up from germline, CDR1 is MNHEY and CDR2 is SVGAGI. This CDR3 comprises 14 residues. Trimming removed 2 bases from V and 3 bases from J, with 10 bases in between. CDR3 in amino acids: CASSYGGKYTEAFF. CDR3 DNA: TGTGCCAGCAGTTACGGCGGGAAATACACTGAAGCTTTCTTT.

V gene TRBV19 combines with J gene TRBJ2-1; D ambiguous. V was pared by 6 bases and J by 10 bases, with 16 bases between. CDR1 LNHDA and CDR2 SQIVND come from the germline V gene (reference sequence). The CDR3 runs 13 residues. CDR3 residues: CASRRPPSNEQFF. The CDR3 coding sequence is TGTGCCAGTAGGAGGCCGCCGAGCAACGAGCAGTTCTTC.

V and J are TRBV7-2 and TRBJ2-2; D uncertain. This CDR3 has 11 residues. With 2 bases removed from V and 7 bases from J, the gap between germline ends came to 2 bases. From germline, CDR1 is SGHTA and CDR2 FQGNSA. As DNA, the CDR3 is TGTGCCAGCAGCTTAATCGGGGAGCTGTTTTTT. It is translated as CASSLIGELFF.

The table lists this clone with a count of one. The sample contains more than one DNA sequence encoding this CDR3. This chain uses TRBV5-1 with TRBJ2-2; TRBD1 might be the D (6 bases). CDR1 and CDR2 from the germline V gene are SGHRS and YFSETQ. This CDR3 comprises 15 residues. V dropped 0 bases and J dropped 8 bases, with 14 bases sitting between them. CDR3 DNA sequence: TGCGCCAGCAGCTTGGCCGGCCAGGGGTCTGGGGAGCTGTTTTTT. This sequence encodes CASSLAGQGSGELFF.

The sample holds a few counts of this clone. The gene calls are TRBV2 and TRBJ2-2; D may match TRBD1 or TRBD2 (6 bases each). Germline CDR1 is SNHLY and CDR2 is FYNNEI. CDR3 length: 16 amino acids. V was shortened by 3 bases and J by 1 base, with 12 bases between the two germline ends. The CDR3 region has the DNA TGTGCCAGCAGTGACCCCGGGGGCTTGAACACCGGGGAGCTGTTTTTT. Its translation: CASSDPGGLNTGELFF.

The table lists this clone with a count of one. V and J are TRBV28 and TRBJ2-7; D might be TRBD2 (6 bases). The CDR3 covers 13 residues. The germline V gene encodes CDR1 MDHEN and CDR2 SYDVKM. Trimming took 2 bases from V and 4 from J, leaving 9 bases between them. In nucleotides, the CDR3 is TGTGCCAGCAGTTTAAAGGAGGGGTACGAGCAGTACTTC. Amino acid sequence: CASSLKEGYEQYF. The variable domain in full, with the rest retrieved from reference TRBV28 and TRBJ2-7, is DVKVTQSSRYLVKRTGEKVFLECVQDMDHENMFWYRQDPGLGLRLIYFSYDVKMKEKGDIPEGYSVSREKKERFSLILESASTNQTSMYLCASSLKEGYEQYFGPGTRLTVT.

This clone was counted between two and nine times. The chain uses TRBV29-1 and TRBJ1-5; 10 bases match TRBD1. The J segment lost 5 bases and the V segment lost 4 bases, leaving 5 bases of the junction unmatched. Germline lookup yields CDR1 SQVTM and CDR2 ANQGSEA. CDR3 length: 14 residues. CDR3 loop: CSVATGTGDQPQHF. CDR3 bases: TGCAGCGTTGCCACCGGGACAGGGGATCAGCCCCAGCATTTT.

The rearrangement links TRBV27 to TRBJ2-7; maybe TRBD2 (5 bases). V lost 5 bases to trimming and J lost 3 bases, with 17 bases between them. Germline lookup yields CDR1 MNHEY and CDR2 SMNVEV (reference sequence). This CDR3 has 15 residues. Here the CDR3 reads CASSADRGSFYEQYF. CDR3 nucleotide sequence: TGTGCCAGCAGTGCTGACCGCGGGTCATTCTACGAGCAGTACTTC.

V usage is TRBV4-1 and J usage is TRBJ1-1, with 8 bases lining up with TRBD1. CDR1 MGHRA and CDR2 YSYEKL come from the germline V gene. This CDR3 has 17 amino acids. With 3 bases clipped from V and 0 bases from J, the junction kept 9 bases outside the gene matches. The CDR3 spells CASSQRQGNSMNTEAFF. The CDR3 DNA follows: TGCGCCAGCAGCCAGAGACAGGGGAATTCCATGAACACTGAAGCTTTCTTT.

The V call is TRBV7-8, the J call TRBJ2-7; D possibly corresponds to TRBD1 (6 bases). The CDR3 is made up of 15 amino acids. Trimming pared 4 bases from V and 0 bases from J, leaving 13 bases between. The germline gives CDR1 SGHVS, CDR2 FQNEAQ. CDR3 sequence reads: CASSSGTLSSYEQYF. The CDR3 DNA reads as TGTGCCAGCAGCTCCGGGACACTCAGCTCCTACGAGCAGTACTTC.